This TCR beta chain was observed in a study of blood T cell repertoires in COVID-19. On the study more broadly: The United States, Italy and Spain supplied acute and convalescent COVID-19 samples. PBMCs, B-cell-depleted T cells, or T cells provided the cDNA or gDNA that made up the material.

In the original analysis: Amplification of reference gene primers provided the estimated nucleated cell counts. Profiling relied on immunoSEQ multiplex PCR, and the TCRdb table lists in-frame clones only, not all of them. V and J calls and clone size come straight from that table; D and trimming were deduced from the DNA. The profile shows more than 350,000 clones, 87% of them singletons. Germline CDR1 reads MDHEN; CDR2 reads SYDVKM. V was pared by 6 bases and J by 4 bases, with 8 bases of the junction left unmatched. The CDR3 length is 15 residues. The clonotype comes from a woman between 25 and 40 years old with COVID-19, enrolled during active disease. The chain couples TRBV28 to TRBJ2-2; 7 bases match TRBD1. Sequencing was carried out using peripheral blood. The DNA of the CDR3 is TGTGCCAGCAGCCTCGGACAGGCGTCCACCGGGGAGCTGTTTTTT. It encodes CASSLGQASTGELFF.